The 32 T cell receptor beta chains in this list originate from one sample, sequenced in a study of PD-L1 blockade in urothelial cancer (dated by TCRdb to 2016 to 2017). Library creation used the immunoSEQ multiplex PCR assay. The table comes from immuneACCESS by way of TCRdb, which keeps in-frame sequences with V and J called. Part of the clones is missing from these tables; in studies checked, under half for an unresolved V gene and the rest for unknown reasons. This sample lists tens of thousands of clones; roughly four fifths were detected once. The ten largest make up about 3.3% of the sample. The material was PBMCs, obtained around atezolizumab (anti-PD-L1) treatment. The source of these receptors is a man aged 65-85 years with urothelial cancer.

This chain uses TRBV7-9 with TRBJ1-1; D gene uncertain. Trimming pared 6 bases from V and 5 bases from J, leaving 13 bases between. This CDR3 is 13 amino acids long. CDR1 and CDR2 from the germline V gene are SEHNR and FQNEAQ (reference sequence). CDR3 sequence: CASSSTWSTEAFF. CDR3 nucleotides: TGTGCCAGCAGTTCTACCTGGAGTACTGAAGCTTTCTTT.

The chain joins TRBV4-2 to TRBJ1-2; tentative D call: TRBD1 (5 bases). The V end lost 4 bases, the J end lost 5 bases, and 17 bases lay between the germline ends. Germline loops: CDR1 LGHNA, CDR2 YNFKEQ. The CDR3 has 15 residues. DNA for the CDR3: TGTGCCAGCAGCCGGGAAGTGGAGGGGAGTTATGGCTACACCTTC. Translated, it gives CASSREVEGSYGYTF.

This clone occurred once. The chain uses TRBV2 and TRBJ1-3, with 8 bases fitting TRBD1. Germline V lookup: CDR1 SNHLY, CDR2 FYNNEI. This CDR3 has 15 amino acids. After removal of 5 bases from V and 4 bases from J, the junction contained 7 bases not matched to a gene. CDR3 loop: CASSPGQGYGNTIYF. For the CDR3, the DNA is TGTGCCAGCAGTCCCGGACAGGGATACGGAAACACCATATATTTT.

This sequence joins TRBV9 and TRBJ1-1; D may be TRBD1 (5 bases). V was shortened by 3 bases and J by 1 base, with 10 bases between the two germline ends. The CDR3 is made up of 14 amino acids. Germline V gene lookup returns CDR1 SGDLS and CDR2 YYNGEE. In nucleotides, the CDR3 is TGTGCCAGCAGCGCGGGGGTAAAGAACACTGAAGCTTTCTTT. Protein product: CASSAGVKNTEAFF.

The rearrangement joins TRBV7-2 to TRBJ2-1; TRBD2 matches 15 bases. This CDR3 is built from 17 residues. The junction had 12 bases not matched to a gene; V was cut back by 8 bases and J by 7 bases. CDR1 SGHTA and CDR2 FQGNSA come from the germline V gene. The CDR3 reads CASRTSGGELKRNEQFF. The CDR3, as DNA: TGTGCCAGCCGGACTAGCGGGGGGGAACTAAAGAGAAATGAGCAGTTCTTC.

J is TRBJ1-4 and V is TRBV7-9; D uncertain. The CDR3 has 15 amino acids. With 1 base removed from V and 8 bases from J, the gap between germline ends came to 14 bases. CDR1 is SEHNR and CDR2 is FQNEAQ in the germline V gene (reference sequence). This chain's CDR3 is CASSLVGPRLEKLFF. CDR3 DNA: TGTGCCAGCAGCTTAGTGGGTCCCAGGCTCGAAAAACTGTTTTTT.

The chain employs TRBV9 and TRBJ2-5, with 9 bases fitting TRBD2. CDR3 length: 18 residues. V was pared by 4 bases and J by 5 bases, with 18 bases of the junction left unmatched. The V gene's germline CDR1 is SGDLS and CDR2 YYNGEE. CDR3: CASSTPIGGRGGRETQYF. CDR3 bases: TGTGCCAGCAGCACTCCGATAGGCGGGCGGGGGGGCCGGGAGACCCAGTACTTC.

This clone was seen a handful of times. The chain is built from TRBV7-7 and TRBJ2-6; 8 bases agree with TRBD2. V was clipped by 5 bases and J by 0 bases; unmatched bases: 6. This CDR3 region has 17 residues. The V gene's germline CDR1 is SSHAT and CDR2 FNYEAQ (reference sequence). This CDR3 reads CASSANRGGSGANVLTF. The DNA for the CDR3 is TGTGCCAGCAGCGCTAACCGGGGGGGCTCTGGGGCCAACGTCCTGACTTTC.

This clone was picked up a small number of times. The chain couples TRBV18 to TRBJ2-7; no clear D. The CDR3 loop spans 12 amino acids. The germline V gene encodes CDR1 KGHSH and CDR2 LQKENI. Trimming removed 4 bases at V and 0 bases at J, with 4 bases between. The CDR3 loop is CASSQLSYEQYF. CDR3 nucleotide sequence: TGTGCCAGCTCACAGCTCTCCTACGAGCAGTACTTC.

This chain links TRBV28 with TRBJ2-2; 11 bases fit TRBD1. Germline V CDR1 and CDR2: MDHEN, SYDVKM. The CDR3 consists of 15 residues. The V gene end was trimmed by 7 bases and the J gene end by 4 bases; junction bases not matched to a gene: 5. The CDR3 bases are TGTGCCAGCAAAGTCGGACAGGGGGCCACCGGGGAGCTGTTTTTT. It translates to CASKVGQGATGELFF.

V gene TRBV4-2 combines with J gene TRBJ1-2, with D maybe TRBD1 (5 bases). The CDR3 totals 15 residues. Trimming took off 0 bases at V and 2 bases at J, with 10 bases between the two ends. Germline V lookup: CDR1 LGHNA, CDR2 YNFKEQ. The CDR3 nucleotides read TGTGCCAGCAGCCAAGAATGGGGCCCCAACTATGGCTACACCTTC. Its translation: CASSQEWGPNYGYTF.

V is TRBV2 and J is TRBJ1-1; TRBD1 matches at 10 bases. The length of the CDR3 is 17 residues. The V gene's germline CDR1 is SNHLY and CDR2 FYNNEI. With 0 bases clipped from V and 4 bases from J, the junction kept 8 bases outside the gene matches. CDR3 bases: TGTGCCAGCAGTGAAGCGGTCCGGACAGGGGGAATCACTGAAGCTTTCTTT. Translation: CASSEAVRTGGITEAFF.

The V gene is TRBV11-2, the J gene TRBJ2-7; 7 bases map to TRBD1. With 0 bases clipped from V and 7 bases from J, the junction kept 0 bases outside the gene matches. CDR1 and CDR2 from the germline V gene are SGHAT and FQNNGV. The CDR3 spans 12 residues. CDR3 amino acids: CASSLETGEQYF. For the CDR3, the DNA is TGTGCCAGCAGCTTAGAGACAGGGGAGCAGTACTTC.

The chain recombines TRBV9 with TRBJ1-5; 10 nucleotides match TRBD1. The CDR3 has 15 amino acids. The junction had 2 bases not matched to a gene; V was cut back by 2 bases and J by 3 bases. In germline, CDR1 is SGDLS, CDR2 YYNGEE. The CDR3 nucleotides read TGTGCCAGCAGCGTGGGACAGGGGATCAATCAGCCCCAGCATTTT. This encodes CASSVGQGINQPQHF.

The gene calls are TRBV4-3 and TRBJ1-2; no reliable D call. The CDR3 extends over 18 amino acids. The germline CDR1 and CDR2 sequences are LGHNA and YSLEER. Trimming took 0 bases from V and 4 from J, leaving 21 bases between them. This CDR3 reads CASSQETGSGVTIYGYTF. CDR3 DNA: TGCGCCAGCAGCCAAGAAACGGGGTCGGGAGTCACTATCTATGGCTACACCTTC.

In DNA, the CDR3 is TGTGCCAGCAGTTTATCCCTAAATGAGCAGTTCTTC. Encoded protein: CASSLSLNEQFF. The V call is TRBV27, the J call TRBJ2-1; D not certain. The CDR3 sequence is 12 residues long. Trimming removed 0 bases from V and 7 bases from J, with 4 bases in between. Germline CDR1 is MNHEY and CDR2 is SMNVEV (reference sequence).

The chain couples TRBV28 to TRBJ2-3, with TRBD2 matching over 7 bases. There are 19 residues in the CDR3. The germline V gene has CDR1 MDHEN and CDR2 SYDVKM. Germline trimming cut 2 bases from V and 0 bases from J; bases unmatched to any gene: 14. CDR3 nucleotide sequence: TGTGCCAGCAGTTTAGGGGGGGTCTTAACGCCGACTAGCACAGATACGCAGTATTTT. Its protein product is CASSLGGVLTPTSTDTQYF.

V gene TRBV6-1 combines with J gene TRBJ2-2; D unclear. This CDR3 is 15 amino acids long. The germline CDR1 and CDR2 sequences are MNHNS and SASEGT. The V and J ends lost 7 bases and 3 bases respectively, with 15 bases between them. Here the CDR3 reads CASTPGQTYTGELFF. The DNA of the CDR3 is TGTGCCAGCACCCCTGGGCAGACATACACCGGGGAGCTGTTTTTT.

The CDR3 spells CASSPPRGATPMNTEAFF. The CDR3 DNA is TGTGCCAGCAGCCCCCCCCGGGGGGCGACGCCTATGAACACTGAAGCTTTCTTT. J is TRBJ1-1 and V is TRBV5-6; maybe TRBD1 (6 bases). The CDR3 runs 18 residues. CDR1 and CDR2 (germline): SGHDT, YYEEEE. V was clipped by 4 bases and J by 0 bases, with 22 bases between them.

This sequence joins TRBV28 and TRBJ1-5; D is possibly TRBD1 (5 bases). Germline V CDR1 and CDR2: MDHEN, SYDVKM. This CDR3 is built from 14 residues. The V gene lost 6 bases and the J gene lost 2 bases, with 11 bases spanning the gap. The CDR3 DNA reads TGTGCCAGCAGCCTCCAGGGCGGCAATCAGCCCCAGCATTTT. Translating it yields CASSLQGGNQPQHF. The full variable domain, its missing parts supplied by reference TRBV28 and TRBJ1-5, is DVKVTQSSRYLVKRTGEKVFLECVQDMDHENMFWYRQDPGLGLRLIYFSYDVKMKEKGDIPEGYSVSREKKERFSLILESASTNQTSMYLCASSLQGGNQPQHFGDGTRLSIL.

V gene TRBV5-1 combines with J gene TRBJ1-2, with 9 nucleotides matching TRBD1. This CDR3 region has 15 residues. Trimming removed 4 bases from V and 4 bases from J; junction bases left unmatched: 8. Germline lookup yields CDR1 SGHRS and CDR2 YFSETQ. CDR3 amino acids: CASSPGQGLSYGYTF. DNA for the CDR3: TGCGCCAGCAGCCCGGGACAGGGTTTGTCCTATGGCTACACCTTC. The whole variable domain, filled in from reference TRBV5-1 and TRBJ1-2, reads KAGVTQTPRYLIKTRGQQVTLSCSPISGHRSVSWYQQTPGQGLQFLFEYFSETQRNKGNFPGRFSGRQFSNSRSEMNVSTLELGDSALYLCASSPGQGLSYGYTFGSGTRLTVV.

The V and J genes are TRBV9 and TRBJ2-2, with a possible D match to TRBD1 (6 bases). Trimming pared 6 bases from V and 3 bases from J, leaving 6 bases between. This CDR3 has 12 residues. Germline V gene data show CDR1 as SGDLS and CDR2 as YYNGEE. In DNA, the CDR3 is TGTGCCAGCAACAGGGACACCGGGGAGCTGTTTTTT. Encoded protein: CASNRDTGELFF.

The chain is built from TRBV4-3 and TRBJ2-7, with D perhaps TRBD2 (5 bases). Trimming took 0 bases from V and 4 from J, leaving 10 bases between them. The CDR3 is 14 amino acids. Germline loops: CDR1 LGHNA, CDR2 YSLEER. Here the CDR3 reads CASSQDLGGYEQYF. CDR3 bases: TGCGCCAGCAGCCAAGATTTGGGCGGGTACGAGCAGTACTTC.

The genes are TRBV6-4 and TRBJ1-5; tentative D call: TRBD1 (6 bases). Germline V gene sequence: CDR1 MRHNA, CDR2 SNTAGT. Trimming took off 7 bases at V and 0 bases at J, with 13 bases between the two ends. This CDR3 spans 15 amino acids. The CDR3 DNA reads TGTGCCAGCAAAATGACAGGCTATAGCAATCAGCCCCAGCATTTT. It specifies CASKMTGYSNQPQHF.

J is TRBJ1-2 and V is TRBV28, with a weak D call TRBD1 (5 bases). The CDR3 is 14 amino acids. CDR1 is MDHEN, CDR2 SYDVKM, per germline. V was cut by 1 base and J by 8 bases, with 14 bases left in between. In DNA, the CDR3 is TGTGCCAGCAGTTTATTTCTTGGGGGGAACGGCTACACCTTC. Its translation: CASSLFLGGNGYTF.

The rearrangement links TRBV11-2 to TRBJ1-3; D possibly corresponds to TRBD1 (5 bases). This CDR3 has 14 residues. Germline assignment: CDR1 SGHAT and CDR2 FQNNGV. Trimming cost V 7 bases and J 4 bases, with 14 bases left between them. The CDR3 sequence is CASTIGAGGNTIYF. The CDR3 coding sequence is TGTGCCAGCACTATAGGAGCAGGGGGAAACACCATATATTTT.

This clone was counted a single time. CDR3 amino acids: CASKRGLAGSGANVLTF. In DNA form, the CDR3 reads TGTGCCAGCAAGCGGGGACTAGCGGGTTCTGGGGCCAACGTCCTGACTTTC. The rearrangement links TRBV5-6 to TRBJ2-6, with 12 bases identical to TRBD2. J lost 1 base, V lost 6 bases, and 5 bases had no gene match. Germline V CDR1 and CDR2: SGHDT, YYEEEE. The CDR3 is made up of 17 amino acids.

DNA for the CDR3: TGTGCCAGCAGCTTATGGGCAGGCTGGGAGCAGTACTTC. Translating it yields CASSLWAGWEQYF. The chain uses TRBV7-3 and TRBJ2-7; D remains ambiguous. Germline CDR1 reads SGHTA; CDR2 reads FQGTGA. CDR3 length: 13 amino acids. V dropped 2 bases and J dropped 7 bases, with 12 bases sitting between them.

The rearrangement links TRBV7-8 to TRBJ2-7; D unclear. V was cut by 8 bases and J by 0 bases, with 5 bases left in between. Germline CDR1 SGHVS, CDR2 FQNEAQ. This CDR3 has 11 residues. The CDR3 is CASGSSYEQYF. The DNA of the CDR3 is TGTGCCAGCGGCAGCTCCTACGAGCAGTACTTC.

This clone is a singleton in its sample. V and J are TRBV29-1 and TRBJ2-1; 7 nucleotides line up with TRBD2. J was trimmed by 2 bases and V by 3 bases; bases with no gene match: 7. Germline V gives CDR1 SQVTM, CDR2 ANQGSEA. The CDR3 has 15 amino acids. CDR3 amino acids: CSVEGGAGPYNEQFF. The CDR3 DNA follows: TGCAGCGTTGAGGGGGGAGCGGGACCCTACAATGAGCAGTTCTTC.

The CDR3 DNA reads TGTGCCAGCAGTGAAATGGGACAGGGGCCCTACGAGCAGTACTTC. Translation: CASSEMGQGPYEQYF. This chain links TRBV6-1 with TRBJ2-7; 10 positions match TRBD1. Trimming at V came to 2 bases and at J to 2 bases, leaving 3 bases not matched to a gene. This CDR3 contains 15 residues. The germline gives CDR1 MNHNS, CDR2 SASEGT.

This rearrangement joins TRBV1 to TRBJ2-4; TRBD2, the table's D call, was not compared with the DNA. TRBV1 has pseudogene status. The CDR3 has 17 residues. This CDR3 reads CTSSQVGTSASKNIQYF. Written as DNA, the CDR3 is TGCACCAGCAGCCAAGTAGGGACTAGCGCTTCCAAAAACATTCAGTACTTC.